The clone carrying this TCR beta chain appeared many times. This record belongs to a study of T cells of healthy individuals. TCRdb analysed the 5' RACE reads with MiXCR anew, one entry per CDR3 protein. Here the sample spans tens of thousands of distinct CDR3 sequences, roughly 5% being singletons. The receptor's source is a female donor in good health.

CDR3 protein: CASSFAGETVVYEQYF. The CDR3 DNA follows: TGTGCCAGCAGCTTCGCCGGTGAAACCGTAGTCTACGAGCAGTACTTC. The chain recombines TRBV7-9 with TRBJ2-7; D uncertain. The germline CDR1 and CDR2 sequences are SEHNR and FQNEAQ (reference sequence). Trimming took 3 bases from V and 3 from J, leaving 18 bases between them. CDR3 length: 16 residues.